This T cell receptor beta chain was obtained from a study of blood T cell repertoires in COVID-19 (dated by TCRdb to the early 2020s). For the wider study: Collaborator samples came from the United States, Italy and Spain and covered acute and convalescent phases of COVID-19. The repertoires were released in a freely available public database intended as a resource for research on the immune response to SARS-CoV-2. Subjects who had been exposed to COVID-19, were actively infected with it, or had recovered from it provided the deeply sampled blood TCRbeta repertoires that made up the dataset. Where available, HLA class I and class II types were obtained from metadata supplied by the sample provider rather than from assay-based typing. The samples were drawn from the first 160 participants of the ongoing ImmuneRACE study and from 1,254 subjects provided by 6 global collaborators. The sample metadata nearly always contained a de-identified subject ID, COVID-19 status, age in years and sex. The material from the prospective study consisted of cDNA or gDNA derived from T cells, B-cell-depleted T cells, or PBMCs. Broader findings and caveats from the paper: The amount of clinical and demographic metadata varied by source and participant and was provided uncurated.

Trimming at the junction amounts to 3 bases on V and 2 bases on J, and the germline ends lie 7 bases apart. CDR1 and CDR2 were assigned from the germline V gene as SGHNT and YENEEA. CDR3 length: 13 amino acids, cysteine to phenylalanine. The entry retains the CDR3 DNA only, 39 bases that are in frame from base 1. As concerns this clone: What antigen it recognizes has not been identified. Per-nucleotide qualities are absent, and no much larger clonotype sits a single base away.

Samples from volunteer blood donors who had recovered from COVID-19 were contributed by a second Seattle source. Each collaborating institution followed its own protocols to collect whole blood in K2EDTA tubes. For TCRbeta analysis, collaborators shipped samples in one of three forms: frozen whole blood, isolated PBMCs, or DNA extracted from either of those sample types. TCRbeta CDR3 regions were amplified from genomic DNA using the immunoSEQ Assay, a bias-controlled multiplex PCR. Under the source paper's analysis protocol: The number of nucleated cells in each sample was estimated by amplification of reference gene primers within the assay. To quantify the absolute abundance of each unique TCRbeta CDR3 rearrangement, sequence reads were collapsed and filtered. Productive Simpson clonality was computed per sample as the square root of Simpson's diversity index over productive rearrangements. TCRdb re-hosts the immuneACCESS table, in-frame sequences only. Its copies lack some clones; in the studies checked, an unresolved V gene accounts for under half of them, and the cause for the rest is not known. That table is the source of V, J and clone size, and D and trimming were worked out from the DNA. This sample has about 160,000 clones in its table, and approximately 85% of those were observed once. The ten largest clones take up roughly 1.3% of the sample.

This receptor was identified in a man in his sixties who had recovered from COVID-19. The rearranged segments are TRBV11-3 and TRBJ1-1; no confident D gene assignment can be made. Source material: peripheral blood. The nucleotides are TGTGCCAGCAGCTTGAGGTCCAACACTGAAGCTTTCTTT. The translation is CASSLRSNTEAFF.